Only a few counts were recorded for the clone carrying this TCR beta chain. In the source study's methods: Estimates of nucleated cell counts were drawn from the amplification of reference gene primers. The method was immunoSEQ multiplex PCR; TCRdb's version includes in-frame clones alone and lacks a portion of them. V, J and clone size were drawn from that table, and D and trimming were deduced from the DNA. The sample includes over 140,000 clones, about three quarters of them seen just once. The data stem from a study of blood T cell repertoires in COVID-19. Study background: Material from acute and convalescent COVID-19 was sourced from the United States, Italy and Spain. PBMCs, B-cell-depleted T cells, or T cells provided the cDNA or gDNA that made up the material.

The CDR3 is made up of 15 amino acids. Germline assignment: CDR1 SGHTA and CDR2 FQGNSA. The V gene end was trimmed by 3 bases and the J gene end by 6 bases; junction bases not matched to a gene: 9. This receptor was obtained from a woman between 45 and 65 years old with active or convalescent COVID-19. The gene calls are TRBV7-2 and TRBJ2-3, with TRBD2 matching over 7 bases. Sequencing used peripheral blood. In DNA, the CDR3 is TGTGCCAGCAGCTTCCGAGCGGGGATCTTCGATACGCAGTATTTT. Protein product: CASSFRAGIFDTQYF.